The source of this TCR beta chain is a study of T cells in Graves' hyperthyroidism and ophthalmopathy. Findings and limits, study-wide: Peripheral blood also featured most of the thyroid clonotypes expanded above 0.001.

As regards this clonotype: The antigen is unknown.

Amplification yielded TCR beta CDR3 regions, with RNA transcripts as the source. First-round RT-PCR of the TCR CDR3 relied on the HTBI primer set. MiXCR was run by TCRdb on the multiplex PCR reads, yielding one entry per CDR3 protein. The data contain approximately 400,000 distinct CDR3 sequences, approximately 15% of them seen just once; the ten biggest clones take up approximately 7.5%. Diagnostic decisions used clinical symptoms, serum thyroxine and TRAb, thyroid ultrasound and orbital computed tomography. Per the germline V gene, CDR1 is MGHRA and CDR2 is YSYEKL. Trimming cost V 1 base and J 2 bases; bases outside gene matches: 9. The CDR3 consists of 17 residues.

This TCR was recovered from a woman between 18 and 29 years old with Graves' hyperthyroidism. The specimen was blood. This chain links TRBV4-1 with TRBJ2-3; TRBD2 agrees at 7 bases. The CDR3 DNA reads TGCGCCAGCAGCCAAGGAGCTGGGGGGAGGGCCACAGATACGCAGTATTTT. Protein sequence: CASSQGAGGRATDTQYF.